This TCR beta chain was identified in a study of human versus mouse CDR3 diversity and MHC coevolution. Clones were read by immunoSEQ multiplex PCR, and TCRdb kept only the in-frame ones, dropping some. The sample yields fewer than 80,000 clones, 85% to 95% seen once. Naive CD4 T cells were sorted as CD45RO-negative, CD62L-positive. Study results and limitations: iCHAO1 estimated the human TCR beta repertoire at 1.5 million to 2 million clonotypes.

Worth noting for this clone: The antigen remains undetermined.

The germline V gene has CDR1 MNHEY and CDR2 SMNVEV (reference sequence). The CDR3 runs 15 residues. With 2 bases removed from V and 4 bases from J, the gap between germline ends came to 14 bases. Sequenced input: naive CD4+ T cells from blood. Regarding subset: CD45RO-negative CD62L-positive naive CD4 T cells. The origin of this receptor is a person between 25 and 70 years old in good health. The chain is built from TRBV27 and TRBJ2-5; perhaps TRBD2 as D (6 bases). The CDR3 DNA reads as TGTGCCAGCAGTTTAATTGGAGGGGTCGGAGAGACCCAGTACTTC. Protein: CASSLIGGVGETQYF.